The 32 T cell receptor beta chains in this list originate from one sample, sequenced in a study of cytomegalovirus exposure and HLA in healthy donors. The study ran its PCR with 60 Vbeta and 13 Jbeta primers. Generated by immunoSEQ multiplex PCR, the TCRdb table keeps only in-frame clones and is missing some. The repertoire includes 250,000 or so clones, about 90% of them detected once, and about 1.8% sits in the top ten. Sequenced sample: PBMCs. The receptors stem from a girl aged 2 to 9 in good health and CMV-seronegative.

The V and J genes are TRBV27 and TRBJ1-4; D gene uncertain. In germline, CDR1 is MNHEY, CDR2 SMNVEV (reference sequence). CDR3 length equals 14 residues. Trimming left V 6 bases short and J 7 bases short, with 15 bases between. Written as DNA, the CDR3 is TGTGCCAGCAGAACTAGTCCCGGTGGTGAAAAACTGTTTTTT. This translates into CASRTSPGGEKLFF.

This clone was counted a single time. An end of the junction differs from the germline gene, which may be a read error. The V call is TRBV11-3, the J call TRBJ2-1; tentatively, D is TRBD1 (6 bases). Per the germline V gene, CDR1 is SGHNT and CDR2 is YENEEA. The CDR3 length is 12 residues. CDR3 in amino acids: CANSHRVDEQFF. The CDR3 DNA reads TGTGCCAACAGCCACAGGGTAGATGAGCAGTTCTTC.

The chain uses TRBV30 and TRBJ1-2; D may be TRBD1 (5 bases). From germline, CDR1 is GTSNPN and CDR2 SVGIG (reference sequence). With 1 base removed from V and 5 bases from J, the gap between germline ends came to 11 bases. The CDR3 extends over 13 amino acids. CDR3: CAWSDRKKYGYTF. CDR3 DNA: TGTGCCTGGAGTGACAGGAAGAAATATGGCTACACCTTC.

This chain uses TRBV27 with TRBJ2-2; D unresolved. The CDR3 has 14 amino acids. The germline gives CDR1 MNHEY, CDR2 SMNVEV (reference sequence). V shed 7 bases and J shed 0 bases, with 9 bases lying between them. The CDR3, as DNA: TGTGCCAGCACGAGTGCAACGAACACCGGGGAGCTGTTTTTT. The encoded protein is CASTSATNTGELFF.

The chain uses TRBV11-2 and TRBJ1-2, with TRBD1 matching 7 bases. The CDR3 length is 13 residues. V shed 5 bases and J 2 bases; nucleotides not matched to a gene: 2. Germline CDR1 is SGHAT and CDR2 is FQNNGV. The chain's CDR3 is CASSPTGNYGYTF. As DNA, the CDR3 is TGTGCCAGCAGCCCGACAGGGAACTATGGCTACACCTTC.

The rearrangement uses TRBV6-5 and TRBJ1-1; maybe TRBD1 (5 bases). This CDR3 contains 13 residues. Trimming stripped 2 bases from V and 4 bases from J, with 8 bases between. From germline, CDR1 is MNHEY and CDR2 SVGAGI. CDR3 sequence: CASSYPGGTEAFF. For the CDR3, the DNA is TGTGCCAGCAGTTACCCGGGGGGCACTGAAGCTTTCTTT.

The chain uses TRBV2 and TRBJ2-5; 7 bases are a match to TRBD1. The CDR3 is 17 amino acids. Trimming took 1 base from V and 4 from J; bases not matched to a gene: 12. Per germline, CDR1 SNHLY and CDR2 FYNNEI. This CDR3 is CASSEVFRQGAGETQYF. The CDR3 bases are TGTGCCAGCAGTGAAGTTTTCCGACAGGGAGCAGGAGAGACCCAGTACTTC.

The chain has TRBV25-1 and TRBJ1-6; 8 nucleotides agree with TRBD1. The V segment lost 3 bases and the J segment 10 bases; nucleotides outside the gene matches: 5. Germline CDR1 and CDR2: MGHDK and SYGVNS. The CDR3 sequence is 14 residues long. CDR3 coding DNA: TGTGCCAGCAGTGAGTGGACAGGGCCCTCACCCCTCCACTTT. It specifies CASSEWTGPSPLHF.

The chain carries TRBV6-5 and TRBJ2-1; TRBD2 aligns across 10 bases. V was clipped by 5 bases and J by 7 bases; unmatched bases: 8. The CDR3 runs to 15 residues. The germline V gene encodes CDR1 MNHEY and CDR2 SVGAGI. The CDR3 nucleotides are TGTGCCAGCAGTACTCGGACTAGCGGAGGGAATGAGCAGTTCTTC. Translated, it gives CASSTRTSGGNEQFF.

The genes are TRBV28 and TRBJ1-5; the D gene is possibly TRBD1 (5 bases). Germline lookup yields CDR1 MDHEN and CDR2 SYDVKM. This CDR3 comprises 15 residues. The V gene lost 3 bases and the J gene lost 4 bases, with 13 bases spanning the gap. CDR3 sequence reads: CASSFRTTGNQPQHF. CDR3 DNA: TGTGCCAGCAGTTTCAGGACAACAGGAAATCAGCCCCAGCATTTT.

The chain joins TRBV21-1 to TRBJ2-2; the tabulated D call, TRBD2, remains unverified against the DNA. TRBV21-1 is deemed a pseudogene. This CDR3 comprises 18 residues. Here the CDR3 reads CASSGTSGGGSPHGELFF. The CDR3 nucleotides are TGTGCCAGCAGCGGGACTAGCGGGGGGGGTTCCCCCCACGGGGAGCTGTTTTTT.

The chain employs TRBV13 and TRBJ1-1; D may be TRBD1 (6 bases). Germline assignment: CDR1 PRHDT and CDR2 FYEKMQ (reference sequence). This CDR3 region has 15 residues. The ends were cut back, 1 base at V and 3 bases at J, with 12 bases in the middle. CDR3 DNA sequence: TGTGCCAGCAGCTTAGAGCGGGGGCCGCACACTGAAGCTTTCTTT. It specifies CASSLERGPHTEAFF.

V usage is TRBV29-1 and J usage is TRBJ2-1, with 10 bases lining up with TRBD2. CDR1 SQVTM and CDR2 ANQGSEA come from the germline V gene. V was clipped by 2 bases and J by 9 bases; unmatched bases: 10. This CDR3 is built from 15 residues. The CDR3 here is CSVEPINSGRLEQFF. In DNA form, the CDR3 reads TGCAGCGTTGAACCGATTAATAGCGGGAGGCTTGAGCAGTTCTTC.

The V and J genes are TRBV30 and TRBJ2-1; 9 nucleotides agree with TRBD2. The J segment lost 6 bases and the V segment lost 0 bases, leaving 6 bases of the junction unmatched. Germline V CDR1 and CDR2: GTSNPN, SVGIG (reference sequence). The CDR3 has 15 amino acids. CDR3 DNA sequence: TGTGCCTGGAGTGTTGTTGCGGGGGGGCTCAATGAGCAGTTCTTC. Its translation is CAWSVVAGGLNEQFF. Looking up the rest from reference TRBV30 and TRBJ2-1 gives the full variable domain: SQTIHQWPATLVQPVGSPLSLECTVEGTSNPNLYWYRQAAGRGLQLLFYSVGIGQISSEVPQNLSASRPQDRQFILSSKKLLLSDSGFYLCAWSVVAGGLNEQFFGPGTRLTVL.

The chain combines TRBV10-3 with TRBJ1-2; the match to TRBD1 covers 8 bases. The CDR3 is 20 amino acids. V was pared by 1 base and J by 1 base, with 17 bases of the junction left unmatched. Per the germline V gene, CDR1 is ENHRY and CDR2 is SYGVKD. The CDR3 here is CAISEFASGQGSSVNYGYTF. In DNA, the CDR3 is TGTGCCATCAGTGAGTTTGCTAGTGGACAGGGTTCCTCAGTTAACTATGGCTACACCTTC.

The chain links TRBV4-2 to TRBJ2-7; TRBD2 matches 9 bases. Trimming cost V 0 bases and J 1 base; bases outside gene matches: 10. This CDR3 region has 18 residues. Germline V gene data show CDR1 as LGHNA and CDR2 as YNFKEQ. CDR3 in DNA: TGTGCCAGCAGCCAAGATAGCACGGGAGCGGGAGGTTCCTACGAGCAGTACTTC. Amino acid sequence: CASSQDSTGAGGSYEQYF.

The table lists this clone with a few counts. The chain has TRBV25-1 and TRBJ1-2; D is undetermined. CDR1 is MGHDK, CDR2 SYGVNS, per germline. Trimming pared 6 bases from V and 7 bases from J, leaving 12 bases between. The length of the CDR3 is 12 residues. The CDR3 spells CASSTAGVGYTF. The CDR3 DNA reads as TGTGCCAGCAGCACCGCCGGGGTTGGCTACACCTTC.

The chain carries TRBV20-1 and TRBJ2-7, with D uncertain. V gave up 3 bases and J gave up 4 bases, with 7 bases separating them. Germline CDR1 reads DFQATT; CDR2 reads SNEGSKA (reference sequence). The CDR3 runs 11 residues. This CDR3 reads CSARTGYEQYF. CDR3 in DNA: TGCAGTGCTAGGACGGGTTACGAGCAGTACTTC.

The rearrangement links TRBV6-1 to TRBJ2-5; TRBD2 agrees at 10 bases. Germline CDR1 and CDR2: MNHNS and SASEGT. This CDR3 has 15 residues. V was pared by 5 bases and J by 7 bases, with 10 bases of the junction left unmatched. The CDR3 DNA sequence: TGTGCCAGCAGTCTAGCGGGAGCTAATTTGGGGACCCAGTACTTC. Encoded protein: CASSLAGANLGTQYF.

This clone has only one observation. CDR3: CASSRSGRDTDTQYF. The DNA of the CDR3 is TGTGCCAGCAGTCGTAGCGGGAGGGACACAGATACGCAGTATTTT. The V call is TRBV7-2, the J call TRBJ2-3, with 11 bases fitting TRBD2. This CDR3 has 15 amino acids. With 6 bases clipped from V and 2 bases from J, the junction kept 4 bases outside the gene matches. CDR1 is SGHTA and CDR2 is FQGNSA in the germline V gene.

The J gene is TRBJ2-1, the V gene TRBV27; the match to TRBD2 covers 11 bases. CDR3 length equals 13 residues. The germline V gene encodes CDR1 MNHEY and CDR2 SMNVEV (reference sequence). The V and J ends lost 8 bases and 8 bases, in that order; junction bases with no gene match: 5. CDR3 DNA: TGTGCCAGCCGACTAGCGGGAAGGCATGAGCAGTTCTTC. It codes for CASRLAGRHEQFF.

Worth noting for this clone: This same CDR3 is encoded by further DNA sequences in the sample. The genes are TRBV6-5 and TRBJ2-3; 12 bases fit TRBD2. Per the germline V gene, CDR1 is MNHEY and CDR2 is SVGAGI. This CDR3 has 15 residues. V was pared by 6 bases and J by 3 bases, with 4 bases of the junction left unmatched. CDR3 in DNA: TGTGCCAGCAGCAGTGGACTAGCGGGGACAGATACGCAGTATTTT. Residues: CASSSGLAGTDTQYF.

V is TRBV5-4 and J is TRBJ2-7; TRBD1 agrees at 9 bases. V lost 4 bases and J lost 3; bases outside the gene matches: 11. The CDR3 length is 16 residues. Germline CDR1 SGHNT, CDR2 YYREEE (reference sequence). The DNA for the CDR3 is TGTGCCAGCAGCCCAACCCGGGACAGGGCTTTCTACGAGCAGTACTTC. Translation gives CASSPTRDRAFYEQYF.

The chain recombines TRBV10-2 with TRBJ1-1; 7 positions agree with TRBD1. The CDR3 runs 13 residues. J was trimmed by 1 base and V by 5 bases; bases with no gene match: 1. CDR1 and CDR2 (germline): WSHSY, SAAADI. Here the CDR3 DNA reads TGCGCCAGCAGTCGACAGGGGAACACTGAAGCTTTCTTT. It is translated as CASSRQGNTEAFF.

CDR3 residues: CASSVDRRSEQYF. Written as DNA, the CDR3 is TGTGCCAGCAGTGTGGACAGGCGGAGCGAGCAGTACTTC. The V and J genes are TRBV6-1 and TRBJ2-7; 7 bases map to TRBD1. CDR3 length equals 13 residues. V dropped 4 bases and J dropped 6; count of bases not matched to a gene: 6. The V gene's germline CDR1 is MNHNS and CDR2 SASEGT.

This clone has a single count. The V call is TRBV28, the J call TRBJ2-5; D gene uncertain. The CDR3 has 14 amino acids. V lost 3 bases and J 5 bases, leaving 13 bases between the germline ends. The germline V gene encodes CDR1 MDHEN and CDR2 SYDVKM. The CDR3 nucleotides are TGTGCCAGCAGTTTCTACGCTCTGGTGGAGACCCAGTACTTC. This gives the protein CASSFYALVETQYF.

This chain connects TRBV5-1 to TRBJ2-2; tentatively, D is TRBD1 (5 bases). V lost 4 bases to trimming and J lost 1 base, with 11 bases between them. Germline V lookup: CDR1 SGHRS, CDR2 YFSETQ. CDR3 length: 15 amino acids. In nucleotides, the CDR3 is TGCGCCAGCAGCCGCAGGGTGGGGAACACCGGGGAGCTGTTTTTT. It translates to CASSRRVGNTGELFF.

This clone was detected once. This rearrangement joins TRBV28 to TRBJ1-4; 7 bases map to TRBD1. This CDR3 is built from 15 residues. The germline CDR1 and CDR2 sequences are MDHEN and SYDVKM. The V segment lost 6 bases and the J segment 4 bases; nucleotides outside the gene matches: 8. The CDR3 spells CASREGTALNEKLFF. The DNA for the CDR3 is TGTGCCAGCAGAGAGGGGACAGCCCTTAATGAAAAACTGTTTTTT.

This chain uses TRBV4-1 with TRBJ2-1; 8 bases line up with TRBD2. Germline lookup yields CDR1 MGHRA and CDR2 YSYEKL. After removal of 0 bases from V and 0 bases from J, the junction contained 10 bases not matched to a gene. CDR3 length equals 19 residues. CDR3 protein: CASSQDRLAPTGSYNEQFF. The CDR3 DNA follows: TGCGCCAGCAGCCAAGACCGACTAGCGCCCACCGGCTCCTACAATGAGCAGTTCTTC.

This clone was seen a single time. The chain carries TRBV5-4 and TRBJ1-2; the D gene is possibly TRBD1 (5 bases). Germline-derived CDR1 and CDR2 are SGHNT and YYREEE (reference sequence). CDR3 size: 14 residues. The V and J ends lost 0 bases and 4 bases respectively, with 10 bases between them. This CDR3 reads CASSLEQVGYGYTF. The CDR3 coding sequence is TGTGCCAGCAGCTTGGAACAGGTTGGCTATGGCTACACCTTC.

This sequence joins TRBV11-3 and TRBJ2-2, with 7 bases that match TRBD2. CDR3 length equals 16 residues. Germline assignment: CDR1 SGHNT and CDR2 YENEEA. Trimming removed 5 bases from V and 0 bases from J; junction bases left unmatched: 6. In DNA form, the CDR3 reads TGTGCCAGCAGCCTTATCGGGACTACGAACACCGGGGAGCTGTTTTTT. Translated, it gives CASSLIGTTNTGELFF.

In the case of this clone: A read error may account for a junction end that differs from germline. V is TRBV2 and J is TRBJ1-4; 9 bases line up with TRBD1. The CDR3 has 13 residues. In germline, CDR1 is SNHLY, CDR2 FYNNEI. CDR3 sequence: CASRDRGNEKLFF. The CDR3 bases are TGTGCCAGCCGTGACAGGGGGAATGAAAAACTGTTTTTT. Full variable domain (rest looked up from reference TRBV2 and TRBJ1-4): EPEVTQTPSHQVTQMGQEVILRCVPISNHLYFYWYRQILGQKVEFLVSFYNNEISEKSEIFDDQFSVERPDGSNFTLKIRSTKLEDSAMYFCASRDRGNEKLFFGSGTQLSVL.